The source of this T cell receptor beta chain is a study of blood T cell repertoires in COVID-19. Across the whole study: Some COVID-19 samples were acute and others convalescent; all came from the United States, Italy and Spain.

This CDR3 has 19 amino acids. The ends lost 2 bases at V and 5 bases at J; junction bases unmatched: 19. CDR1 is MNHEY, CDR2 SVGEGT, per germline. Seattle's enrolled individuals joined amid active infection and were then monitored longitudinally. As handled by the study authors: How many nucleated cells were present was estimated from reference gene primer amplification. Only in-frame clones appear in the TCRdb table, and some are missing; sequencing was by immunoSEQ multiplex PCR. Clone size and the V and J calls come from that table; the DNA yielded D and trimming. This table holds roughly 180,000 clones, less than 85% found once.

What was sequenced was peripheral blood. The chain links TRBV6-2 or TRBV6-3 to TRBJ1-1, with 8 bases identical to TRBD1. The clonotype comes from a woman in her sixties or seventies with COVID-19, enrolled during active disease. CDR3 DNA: TGTGCCAGCAGTTACCGGTCCGACAGGGGTTTCGGCGGAAAGACTGAAGCTTTCTTT. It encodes CASSYRSDRGFGGKTEAFF.